This TCR beta chain came from a study of T cells after yellow fever vaccination. This clonotype was counted only a few times. MiXCR, run by TCRdb on the 5' RACE reads, gives a single entry per CDR3 protein. The sample holds 340,000 or so distinct CDR3 sequences, 12% seen once. J lost 5 bases, V lost 2 bases, and 3 bases had no gene match. The V gene's germline CDR1 is MNHEY and CDR2 SVGAGI. The CDR3 has 15 amino acids. The chain is built from TRBV6-5 and TRBJ2-2; TRBD1 agrees at 9 bases. The sequencing here drew on CD4+ T cells sorted from PBMCs, taken 15 days after the yellow fever booster vaccination. The clonotype comes from a man aged 18 to 29 who received the YFV17D yellow fever vaccine. This CDR3 reads CASSYDRGGTGELFF. For the CDR3, the DNA is TGTGCCAGCAGTTACGACAGGGGGGGAACCGGGGAGCTGTTTTTT.